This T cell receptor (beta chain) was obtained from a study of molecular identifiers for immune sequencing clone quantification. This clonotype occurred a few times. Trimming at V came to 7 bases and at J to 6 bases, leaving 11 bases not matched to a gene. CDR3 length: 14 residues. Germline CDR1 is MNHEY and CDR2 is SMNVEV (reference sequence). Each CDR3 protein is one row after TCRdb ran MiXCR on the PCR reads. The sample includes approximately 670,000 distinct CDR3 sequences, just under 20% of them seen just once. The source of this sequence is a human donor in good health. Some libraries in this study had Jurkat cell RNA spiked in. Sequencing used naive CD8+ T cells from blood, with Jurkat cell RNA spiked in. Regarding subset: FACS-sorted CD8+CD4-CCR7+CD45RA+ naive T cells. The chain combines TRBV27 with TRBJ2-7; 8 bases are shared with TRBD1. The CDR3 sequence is CASMWAGGPGEQYF. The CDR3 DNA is TGTGCCAGCATGTGGGCAGGGGGCCCGGGCGAGCAGTACTTC.